Shown below are 30 T cell receptor beta chains from a single sample sequenced in a study of CD8 T cells in ankylosing spondylitis. Regarding the study as a whole: Among TCR beta sequences, a motif of several highly homologous variants appeared characteristic of ankylosing spondylitis blood.

TCRdb reanalysed the 5' RACE reads using MiXCR and keeps one entry per CDR3 protein. The repertoire holds about 200,000 distinct CDR3 sequences, with about 7% as singletons. These receptors have no known antigen. The sequencing input was blood, either unsorted or a sorted T cell fraction (not recorded which). These receptors all stem from a male donor with ankylosing spondylitis.

This clonotype was detected a few times. This chain links TRBV27 with TRBJ1-1, with D maybe TRBD1 (5 bases). Germline V gene data show CDR1 as MNHEY and CDR2 as SMNVEV (reference sequence). Trimming shortened V by 4 bases and J by 7 bases, and 13 bases separated the two germline ends. The CDR3 extends over 13 amino acids. The CDR3 nucleotides read TGTGCCAGCAGTTGGGCAGGGCCCTATGAAGCTTTCTTT. This sequence encodes CASSWAGPYEAFF.

At least ten counts were recorded for this clonotype. J is TRBJ1-2 and V is TRBV9; 9 bases agree with TRBD1. This CDR3 contains 14 residues. Looked up from germline, CDR1 is SGDLS and CDR2 is YYNGEE. With 4 bases clipped from V and 7 bases from J, the junction kept 8 bases outside the gene matches. The CDR3 here is CASSTTGGAGGYTF. The CDR3 bases are TGTGCCAGCAGCACAACAGGGGGCGCGGGTGGCTACACCTTC.

This clonotype has a count of ten or more. The rearrangement links TRBV4-3 to TRBJ1-2, with a weak D call TRBD1 (6 bases). V lost 0 bases and J 4 bases, leaving 15 bases between the germline ends. Germline assignment: CDR1 LGHNA and CDR2 YSLEER. The CDR3 has 16 residues. CDR3 DNA sequence: TGCGCCAGCAGCCAAGACGCTGGAACAGGGTCCTATGGCTACACCTTC. It translates to CASSQDAGTGSYGYTF.

This clonotype was detected ten times or more. This sequence joins TRBV7-9 and TRBJ1-4, with D possibly being TRBD1 (6 bases). The CDR3 spans 17 residues. Per germline, CDR1 SEHNR and CDR2 FQNEAQ (reference sequence). The germline V and J ends were trimmed by 4 bases and 1 base, with 16 bases remaining between them. Here the CDR3 reads CASSWGGLSETNEKLFF. CDR3 nucleotides: TGTGCCAGCAGCTGGGGGGGCCTCTCCGAAACTAATGAAAAACTGTTTTTT.

As DNA, the CDR3 is TGTGCCAGTAGTTTCGGCCAGGCAGCCAAAAACATTCAGTACTTC. Protein sequence: CASSFGQAAKNIQYF. J is TRBJ2-4 and V is TRBV19; D is unclear. The CDR3 loop spans 15 amino acids. Germline V gene data show CDR1 as LNHDA and CDR2 as SQIVND (reference sequence). The V end was cut by 5 bases, the J end by 0 bases, with 11 bases between.

There are a few counts of this clonotype. V gene TRBV5-5 combines with J gene TRBJ2-3; TRBD1 aligns across 9 bases. Germline assignment: CDR1 SGHKS and CDR2 YYEKEE (reference sequence). This CDR3 comprises 16 residues. Germline trimming cut 3 bases from V and 5 bases from J; bases unmatched to any gene: 10. Here the CDR3 reads CASSSGQGRVRDTQYF. In nucleotides, the CDR3 is TGTGCCAGCAGCTCCGGACAGGGGCGAGTACGAGATACGCAGTATTTT.

This clonotype has ten or more counts. The gene calls are TRBV14 and TRBJ1-2, with D hard to call. The V gene lost 0 bases and the J gene lost 0 bases, with 8 bases spanning the gap. CDR3 length: 15 residues. Germline CDR1 is SGHDN and CDR2 is FVKESK. The CDR3 reads CASSQERRPNYGYTF. The CDR3 region has the DNA TGTGCCAGCAGCCAAGAAAGGAGACCTAACTATGGCTACACCTTC.

This clonotype appeared many times. The J gene is TRBJ1-1, the V gene TRBV20-1; D is ambiguous. The CDR3 totals 13 residues. Per germline, CDR1 DFQATT and CDR2 SNEGSKA (reference sequence). V shed 3 bases and J shed 0 bases, with 8 bases lying between them. The CDR3 coding sequence is TGCAGTGCTAGGGGCGCGGTGAACACTGAAGCTTTCTTT. Translation: CSARGAVNTEAFF.

The chain links TRBV5-6 to TRBJ2-3; maybe TRBD1 (6 bases). Germline CDR1 and CDR2: SGHDT and YYEEEE. V was shortened by 4 bases and J by 1 base, with 16 bases between the two germline ends. CDR3 length: 16 residues. CDR3 loop: CASSGAWGLGTDTQYF. CDR3 sequence (DNA): TGTGCCAGCAGCGGAGCATGGGGGCTGGGCACAGATACGCAGTATTTT.

This clonotype was picked up many times. The rearrangement uses TRBV3-1 and TRBJ2-2, with D possibly being TRBD1 (5 bases). V shed 0 bases and J shed 2 bases, with 10 bases lying between them. Germline CDR1 is LGHDT and CDR2 is YNNKEL (reference sequence). The CDR3 length is 16 residues. CDR3: CASSQEKGFNTGELFF. The CDR3 region has the DNA TGTGCCAGCAGCCAAGAAAAGGGGTTTAACACCGGGGAGCTGTTTTTT.

This clonotype has ten or more counts. The chain is built from TRBV7-9 and TRBJ2-5; 8 nucleotides match TRBD2. Germline values: CDR1 SEHNR, CDR2 FQNEAQ (reference sequence). Trimming cost V 0 bases and J 4 bases; bases outside gene matches: 4. The CDR3 runs 15 residues. CDR3 DNA: TGTGCCAGCAGCTTAGCGCGACTAGCGAGAGAGACCCAGTACTTC. This gives the protein CASSLARLARETQYF.

This clonotype has more than one count but fewer than ten. J is TRBJ1-3 and V is TRBV9; possibly TRBD1 for D (5 bases). The CDR3 has 16 residues. In germline, CDR1 is SGDLS, CDR2 YYNGEE. The V and J ends lost 1 base and 2 bases respectively, with 13 bases between them. CDR3 sequence (DNA): TGTGCCAGCAGCGTAAATCGGGGCGAGCCTGGAAACACCATATATTTT. Protein product: CASSVNRGEPGNTIYF.

This clonotype has ten or more counts. This rearrangement joins TRBV7-9 to TRBJ2-3; D may be TRBD2 (5 bases). V was trimmed by 4 bases and J by 5 bases, leaving 7 bases between them. This CDR3 is built from 12 residues. Germline CDR1 and CDR2: SEHNR and FQNEAQ (reference sequence). The CDR3 loop reads CASSYGKDTQYF. CDR3 sequence (DNA): TGTGCCAGCAGCTACGGGAAAGATACGCAGTATTTT.

This clonotype was counted at least ten times. V usage is TRBV27 and J usage is TRBJ2-2; D unresolved. Germline loops: CDR1 MNHEY, CDR2 SMNVEV (reference sequence). V was trimmed by 5 bases and J by 6 bases, leaving 10 bases between them. The CDR3 is 13 residues long. CDR3 bases: TGTGCCAGCAGTATTATAGCCGCCGGGGAGCTGTTTTTT. It yields the protein CASSIIAAGELFF.

This clonotype was seen many times. The chain is built from TRBV6-4 and TRBJ1-2, with 12 bases identical to TRBD1. Germline trimming cut 5 bases from V and 3 bases from J; bases unmatched to any gene: 10. CDR1 is MRHNA and CDR2 is SNTAGT in the germline V gene. This CDR3 is 17 amino acids long. The CDR3 DNA reads TGTGCCAGCAGTCCGGATGGCGGGACAGGGGGCGACTATGGCTACACCTTC. Protein sequence: CASSPDGGTGGDYGYTF.

This clonotype was detected many times. The genes are TRBV28 and TRBJ2-1, with 7 bases fitting TRBD1. J lost 5 bases, V lost 10 bases, and 8 bases had no gene match. The CDR3 contains 13 residues. CDR1 is MDHEN and CDR2 is SYDVKM in the germline V gene. CDR3 region: CATSFQGDNEQFF. The CDR3 nucleotides are TGTGCCACCTCTTTCCAGGGGGACAATGAGCAGTTCTTC.

This clonotype was seen at least ten times. The V call is TRBV12-3 or TRBV12-4, the J call TRBJ2-1, with TRBD2 identical over 12 bases. The CDR3 runs to 15 residues. The junction had 10 bases not matched to a gene; V was cut back by 8 bases and J by 8 bases. The CDR3: CASVSSGGVVHEQFF. The CDR3 DNA follows: TGTGCCAGCGTCTCTAGCGGGGGGGTAGTGCATGAGCAGTTCTTC.

This clonotype was detected many times. J is TRBJ1-2 and V is TRBV7-9; 9 bases are a match to TRBD1. CDR3 length: 15 amino acids. The V segment lost 7 bases and the J segment 0 bases; nucleotides outside the gene matches: 6. Germline values: CDR1 SEHNR, CDR2 FQNEAQ (reference sequence). The CDR3 DNA follows: TGTGCCAGCACCTTGGACAGGGGAGCTAACTATGGCTACACCTTC. This encodes CASTLDRGANYGYTF.

Many counts were recorded for this clonotype. The rearrangement uses TRBV6-1 and TRBJ2-1; the D call may be TRBD1 or TRBD2 (6 bases each). CDR1 and CDR2 (germline): MNHNS, SASEGT. The length of the CDR3 is 14 residues. The V end was cut by 5 bases, the J end by 10 bases, with 18 bases between. The CDR3 region is CASSPIQGLREQFF. Written as DNA, the CDR3 is TGTGCCAGCAGTCCGATACAGGGACTCCGGGAGCAGTTCTTC.

This clonotype turned up a few times. V usage is TRBV30 and J usage is TRBJ2-6; maybe TRBD2 (6 bases). Germline CDR1 reads GTSNPN; CDR2 reads SVGIG (reference sequence). The V gene lost 0 bases and the J gene lost 3 bases, with 12 bases spanning the gap. The CDR3 spans 16 residues. The CDR3 bases are TGTGCCTGGAGTGTGGAGGGGAATTATGGGGCCAACGTCCTGACTTTC. The encoded protein is CAWSVEGNYGANVLTF.

This rearrangement joins TRBV10-1 to TRBJ1-4; 8 nucleotides align to TRBD1. Trimming removed 3 bases from V and 5 bases from J; junction bases left unmatched: 14. The V gene's germline CDR1 is WNHNN and CDR2 SYGVQD (reference sequence). The CDR3 has 18 residues. In DNA form, the CDR3 reads TGCGCCAGCAGTGAATCAAGGGGACAGGCGGGGATGAATGAAAAACTGTTTTTT. It yields the protein CASSESRGQAGMNEKLFF.

This clonotype was recorded at least ten times. The gene calls are TRBV27 and TRBJ2-7; perhaps TRBD2 as D (6 bases). V was clipped by 2 bases and J by 4 bases, with 15 bases between them. Germline CDR1 is MNHEY and CDR2 is SMNVEV (reference sequence). The CDR3 loop spans 15 amino acids. This chain's CDR3 is CASSLAGRRTYEQYF. The CDR3 DNA reads as TGTGCCAGCAGTTTAGCGGGACGAAGGACTTACGAGCAGTACTTC.

At least ten counts were recorded for this clonotype. The chain combines TRBV7-6 with TRBJ1-1; D is perhaps TRBD1 (5 bases). From germline, CDR1 is SGHVS and CDR2 FNYEAQ. The CDR3 contains 15 residues. Trimming took 1 base from V and 3 from J, leaving 12 bases between them. The CDR3 bases are TGTGCCAGCAGCTTAGGTCGCCCAGGGTACACTGAAGCTTTCTTT. As protein: CASSLGRPGYTEAFF. Complete variable domain (other parts from reference TRBV7-6 and TRBJ1-1): GAGVSQSPRYKVTKRGQDVALRCDPISGHVSLYWYRQALGQGPEFLTYFNYEAQQDKSGLPNDRFSAERPEGSISTLTIQRTEQRDSAMYRCASSLGRPGYTEAFFGQGTRLTVV.

This clonotype was seen ten or more times. This sequence joins TRBV5-1 and TRBJ2-7; unclear D gene. V was clipped by 4 bases and J by 2 bases, with 10 bases between them. The CDR3 spans 13 residues. The germline CDR1 and CDR2 sequences are SGHRS and YFSETQ. The CDR3 sequence is CASSPSPAYEQYF. CDR3 sequence (DNA): TGCGCCAGCAGCCCCTCTCCCGCCTACGAGCAGTACTTC.

This clonotype was seen a few times. The chain links TRBV20-1 to TRBJ2-4; TRBD1 matches at 8 bases. The germline V gene encodes CDR1 DFQATT and CDR2 SNEGSKA (reference sequence). The CDR3 has 16 residues. The junction had 10 bases not matched to a gene; V was cut back by 1 base and J by 5 bases. The CDR3 region is CSARARRGRIENIQYF. The CDR3, as DNA: TGCAGTGCTAGAGCTCGCAGGGGGCGTATCGAAAACATTCAGTACTTC.

The sample holds many counts of this clonotype. The chain links TRBV5-1 to TRBJ2-5; D possibly uses TRBD1 or TRBD2 (7 bases each). The CDR3 spans 17 residues. Germline CDR1 and CDR2: SGHRS and YFSETQ. V was cut by 3 bases and J by 2 bases, with 20 bases left in between. The CDR3 loop reads CASSYRGIAGLQETQYF. Here the CDR3 DNA reads TGCGCCAGCAGCTACAGGGGTATAGCGGGTCTTCAAGAGACCCAGTACTTC.

The table lists this clonotype with many counts. J is TRBJ1-4 and V is TRBV15; weak D call: TRBD1 (5 bases). Germline lookup yields CDR1 LNHNV and CDR2 YYDKDF (reference sequence). CDR3 length: 14 residues. V was shortened by 0 bases and J by 7 bases, with 9 bases between the two germline ends. The CDR3 here is CATSRDRGVEKLFF. DNA of the CDR3: TGTGCCACCAGCAGAGATCGGGGGGTTGAAAAACTGTTTTTT. The full variable domain, its missing parts supplied by reference TRBV15 and TRBJ1-4, is DAMVIQNPRYQVTQFGKPVTLSCSQTLNHNVMYWYQQKSSQAPKLLFHYYDKDFNNEADTPDNFQSRRPNTSFCFLDIRSPGLGDTAMYLCATSRDRGVEKLFFGSGTQLSVL.

This clonotype was picked up many times. V and J are TRBV20-1 and TRBJ2-7; D possibly corresponds to TRBD1 (5 bases). Germline V gives CDR1 DFQATT, CDR2 SNEGSKA (reference sequence). The CDR3 has 13 amino acids. V dropped 1 base and J dropped 0 bases, with 7 bases sitting between them. CDR3 protein: CSARGRVSYEQYF. DNA for the CDR3: TGCAGTGCTAGAGGCAGGGTCTCCTACGAGCAGTACTTC.

This clonotype was detected many times. This CDR3 reads CASSYGPSIEGEAFF. DNA for the CDR3: TGTGCCAGCAGTTACGGCCCCAGCATCGAGGGTGAAGCTTTCTTT. The chain links TRBV6-5 to TRBJ1-1; D unresolved. Per germline, CDR1 MNHEY and CDR2 SVGAGI. V was clipped by 2 bases and J by 7 bases, with 17 bases between them. CDR3 length equals 15 residues.

This clonotype was detected ten times or more. The chain employs TRBV6-2 or TRBV6-3 and TRBJ1-1; D gene uncertain. Trimming shortened V by 2 bases and J by 4 bases, and 14 bases separated the two germline ends. CDR3 length: 15 residues. CDR1 MNHEY and CDR2 SVGEGT come from the germline V gene. The CDR3 DNA reads as TGTGCCAGCAGTTACATTCCGGGGTTCGGCACTGAAGCTTTCTTT. Its protein is CASSYIPGFGTEAFF.